These 15 T cell receptor beta chains came from one sample sequenced in a study of technical replicates of blood from a handful of donors. Sequencing used immunoSEQ multiplex PCR; TCRdb keeps in-frame clones, though not all of them. The repertoire includes about 59,000 clones, 85% to 95% of them detected once, and around 4.2% sits in the top ten. Material: PBMCs. The receptors derive from a human donor in good health. Some clones in this sample may be carry-over from other donors' samples.

The chain carries TRBV7-6 and TRBJ1-2, with TRBD1 matching over 8 bases. CDR1 and CDR2 (germline): SGHVS, FNYEAQ. V was clipped by 4 bases and J by 6 bases; unmatched bases: 10. This CDR3 is 15 amino acids long. CDR3: CASSSRISGGDGYTF. CDR3 DNA sequence: TGTGCCAGCAGCTCTAGAATATCAGGGGGCGATGGCTACACCTTC.

The chain has TRBV6-6 and TRBJ1-1; D may be TRBD1 (6 bases). The V gene's germline CDR1 is MNHNY and CDR2 SVGAGI (reference sequence). This CDR3 spans 14 amino acids. CDR3 in DNA: TGTGCTTCAGAGGGGGGGTTCCAGAACACTGAAGCTTTCTTT. This sequence encodes CASEGGFQNTEAFF.

The rearrangement joins TRBV5-8 to TRBJ1-2; TRBD1 is a possible D gene (5 bases). There are 13 residues in the CDR3. Germline V gives CDR1 SGHTS, CDR2 YDEGEE. The V end lost 0 bases, the J end lost 5 bases, and 8 bases lay between the germline ends. This chain's CDR3 is CASSLAGPYGYTF. Written as DNA, the CDR3 is TGTGCCAGCAGCTTGGCAGGGCCTTATGGCTACACCTTC.

This clone is categorized as medium-sized. This chain connects TRBV5-3 to TRBJ2-3, with TRBD2 as a possible D gene (7 bases). TRBV5-3 is marked as an open reading frame, function uncertain. The CDR3 loop spans 15 amino acids. V lost 4 bases and J 5 bases, leaving 17 bases between the germline ends. This chain's CDR3 is CARSTDGGPGDTQYF. CDR3 coding DNA: TGTGCCAGAAGCACAGACGGGGGGCCCGGAGATACGCAGTATTTT.

V and J are TRBV4-2 and TRBJ2-7; 7 bases line up with TRBD2. The length of the CDR3 is 14 residues. Germline CDR1 is LGHNA and CDR2 is YNFKEQ. The V segment lost 0 bases and the J segment 6 bases; nucleotides outside the gene matches: 5. The CDR3 protein is CASSQDPGGGEQYF. The CDR3 DNA follows: TGTGCCAGCAGCCAAGATCCGGGGGGAGGCGAGCAGTACTTC.

V gene TRBV5-4 combines with J gene TRBJ1-1; the match to TRBD1 covers 7 bases. The CDR3 has 15 amino acids. V gave up 4 bases and J gave up 4 bases; unmatched junction bases: 10. The germline CDR1 and CDR2 sequences are SGHNT and YYREEE (reference sequence). The CDR3 sequence is CASSPNRGVGTEAFF. The CDR3 region has the DNA TGTGCCAGCAGCCCCAACAGGGGCGTGGGCACTGAAGCTTTCTTT.

This chain joins TRBV2 and TRBJ1-2; 8 bases are shared with TRBD1. Trimming cost V 7 bases and J 4 bases; bases outside gene matches: 8. The CDR3 length is 14 residues. Germline CDR1 SNHLY, CDR2 FYNNEI. In DNA form, the CDR3 reads TGTGCCAGCACTGGACAGGGCCCTCTCTATGGCTACACCTTC. Its translation is CASTGQGPLYGYTF.

V and J are TRBV7-3 and TRBJ2-1, with 10 bases lining up with TRBD2. CDR3 length equals 17 residues. V lost 0 bases and J lost 2; bases outside the gene matches: 4. Germline V gene lookup returns CDR1 SGHTA and CDR2 FQGTGA. The CDR3 spells CASSLTGAGGTYNEQFF. In DNA, the CDR3 is TGTGCCAGCAGCTTAACGGGAGCGGGAGGGACCTACAATGAGCAGTTCTTC.

About this clone itself: Relative to the germline gene, one junction end is altered; a read error may explain this. The V and J genes are TRBV6-5 and TRBJ2-5, with D possibly TRBD2 on 7 matching bases. There are 15 residues in the CDR3. Germline CDR1 reads MNHEY; CDR2 reads SVGAGI. CDR3 DNA: TGTGTCAGCAGTTACCGGGGGGCCTCCGGTGAGACCCAGTACTTC. Translated: CVSSYRGASGETQYF.

V usage is TRBV7-3 and J usage is TRBJ2-5; a weak D match, TRBD1 (6 bases). The CDR3 covers 13 residues. Germline assignment: CDR1 SGHTA and CDR2 FQGTGA. The V end was cut by 5 bases, the J end by 1 base, with 8 bases between. The CDR3 is CASSRTAQETQYF. The CDR3 DNA sequence: TGTGCCAGCAGCCGGACAGCCCAAGAGACCCAGTACTTC.

The V gene is TRBV18, the J gene TRBJ1-4, with TRBD1 matching over 9 bases. Unmatched junction bases numbered 6, after V lost 11 bases and J lost 5 bases. CDR1 KGHSH and CDR2 LQKENI come from the germline V gene. The CDR3 loop spans 13 amino acids. DNA of the CDR3: TGTGCCGGTCGGACAGGGGCCAATGAAAAACTGTTTTTT. Translation gives CAGRTGANEKLFF.

This chain joins TRBV25-1 and TRBJ2-7; 11 nucleotides align to TRBD2. With V trimmed by 6 bases and J by 7 bases, 11 bases remained unmatched. The CDR3 covers 15 residues. Germline assignment: CDR1 MGHDK and CDR2 SYGVNS. The CDR3: CASRASGGPSTEQYF. The CDR3 DNA sequence: TGTGCCAGCAGGGCTAGCGGGGGGCCCTCCACAGAGCAGTACTTC.

The chain links TRBV6-1 to TRBJ1-4; 7 positions match TRBD1. J was trimmed by 5 bases and V by 7 bases; bases with no gene match: 10. Germline V gives CDR1 MNHNS, CDR2 SASEGT. The CDR3 has 15 amino acids. The CDR3 DNA reads TGTGCCAGCACACCACAGGGGATTTCAAATGAAAAACTGTTTTTT. It codes for CASTPQGISNEKLFF.

This sequence joins TRBV18 and TRBJ1-1; TRBD1 aligns across 12 bases. Germline V gene sequence: CDR1 KGHSH, CDR2 LQKENI. This CDR3 region has 16 residues. J was trimmed by 0 bases and V by 8 bases; bases with no gene match: 7. The CDR3 coding sequence is TGTGCCAGCCTGCCGGGACAGGGGGCGATGAACACTGAAGCTTTCTTT. This encodes CASLPGQGAMNTEAFF.

This sequence joins TRBV6-5 and TRBJ2-3; possible D gene TRBD2, 6 bases. The germline V gene encodes CDR1 MNHEY and CDR2 SVGAGI. The length of the CDR3 is 16 residues. V was pared by 4 bases and J by 3 bases, with 17 bases between. The CDR3 DNA follows: TGTGCCAGCAGTTCCGCCCGGAGGGTTGGAACAGATACGCAGTATTTT. Protein product: CASSSARRVGTDTQYF.